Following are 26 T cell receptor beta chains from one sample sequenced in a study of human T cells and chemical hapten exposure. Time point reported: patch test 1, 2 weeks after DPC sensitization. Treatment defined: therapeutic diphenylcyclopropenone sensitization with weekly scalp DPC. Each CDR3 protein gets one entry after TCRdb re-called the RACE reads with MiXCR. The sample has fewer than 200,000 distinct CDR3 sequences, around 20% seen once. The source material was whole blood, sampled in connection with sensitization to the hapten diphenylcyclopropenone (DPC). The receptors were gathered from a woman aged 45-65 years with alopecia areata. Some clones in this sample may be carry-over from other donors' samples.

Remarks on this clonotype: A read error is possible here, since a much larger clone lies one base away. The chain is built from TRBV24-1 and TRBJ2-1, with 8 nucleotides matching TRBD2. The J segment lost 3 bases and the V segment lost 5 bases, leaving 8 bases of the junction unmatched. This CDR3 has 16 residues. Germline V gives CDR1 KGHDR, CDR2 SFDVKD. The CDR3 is CATSGNQAGVYNEQFF. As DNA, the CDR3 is TGTGCCACCAGTGGTAATCAAGCGGGAGTCTACAATGAGCAGTTCTTC.

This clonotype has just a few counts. In nucleotides, the CDR3 is TGTGCCAGCAGTTATCCAGGGGCTCAGCCCCAGCATTTT. Its translation is CASSYPGAQPQHF. V and J are TRBV28 and TRBJ1-5; the D gene is possibly TRBD1 (6 bases). This CDR3 is built from 13 residues. Trimming left V 4 bases short and J 6 bases short, with 10 bases between. CDR1 MDHEN and CDR2 SYDVKM come from the germline V gene.

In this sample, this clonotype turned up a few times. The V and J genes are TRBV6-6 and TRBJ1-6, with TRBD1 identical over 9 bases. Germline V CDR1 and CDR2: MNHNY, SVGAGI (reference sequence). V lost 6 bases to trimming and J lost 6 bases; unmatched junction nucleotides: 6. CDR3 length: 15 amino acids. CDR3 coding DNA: TGTGCCAGCAGCACCGGGACAGGGATTAATTCACCCCTCCACTTT. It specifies CASSTGTGINSPLHF.

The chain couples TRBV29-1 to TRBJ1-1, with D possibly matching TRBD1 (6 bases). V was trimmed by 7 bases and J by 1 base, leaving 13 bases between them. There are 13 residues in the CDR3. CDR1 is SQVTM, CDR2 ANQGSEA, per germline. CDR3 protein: CSASGGGNTEAFF. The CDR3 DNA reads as TGCAGCGCATCCGGAGGGGGGAACACTGAAGCTTTCTTT.

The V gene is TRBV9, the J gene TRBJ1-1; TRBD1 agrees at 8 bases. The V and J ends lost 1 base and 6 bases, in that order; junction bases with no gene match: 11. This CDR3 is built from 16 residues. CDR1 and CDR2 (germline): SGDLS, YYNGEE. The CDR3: CASSVKGQGAGAEAFF. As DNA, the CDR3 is TGTGCCAGCAGCGTAAAAGGGCAGGGGGCAGGGGCTGAAGCTTTCTTT.

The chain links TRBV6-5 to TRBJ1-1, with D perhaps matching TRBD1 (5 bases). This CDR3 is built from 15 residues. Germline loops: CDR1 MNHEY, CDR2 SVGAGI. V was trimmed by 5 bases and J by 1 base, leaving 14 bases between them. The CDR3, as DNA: TGTGCCAGCAGTCCCAGGGAGGCCGGGAACACTGAAGCTTTCTTT. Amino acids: CASSPREAGNTEAFF.

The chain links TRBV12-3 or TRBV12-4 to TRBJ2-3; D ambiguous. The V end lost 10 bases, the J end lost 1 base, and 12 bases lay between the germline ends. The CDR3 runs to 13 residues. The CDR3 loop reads CATGSSGTDTQYF. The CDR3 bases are TGTGCCACCGGGTCATCGGGCACAGATACGCAGTATTTT.

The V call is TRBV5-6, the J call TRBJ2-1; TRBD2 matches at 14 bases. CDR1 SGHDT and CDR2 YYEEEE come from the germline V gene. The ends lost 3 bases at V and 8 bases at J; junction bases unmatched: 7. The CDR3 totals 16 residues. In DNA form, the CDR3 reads TGTGCCAGCAGCTCCACCGGGACTAGCGGGAGAGATGAGCAGTTCTTC. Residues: CASSSTGTSGRDEQFF.

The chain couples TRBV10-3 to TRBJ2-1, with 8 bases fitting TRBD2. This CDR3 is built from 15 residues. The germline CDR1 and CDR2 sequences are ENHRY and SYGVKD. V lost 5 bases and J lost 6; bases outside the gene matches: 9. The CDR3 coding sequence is TGTGCCATCAGTACGACTAGCGTGCATCCCAATGAGCAGTTCTTC. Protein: CAISTTSVHPNEQFF.

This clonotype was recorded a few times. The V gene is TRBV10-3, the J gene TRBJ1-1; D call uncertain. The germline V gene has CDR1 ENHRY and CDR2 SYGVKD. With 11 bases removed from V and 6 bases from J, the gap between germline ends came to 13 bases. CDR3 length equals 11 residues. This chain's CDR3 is CAPLRVSEAFF. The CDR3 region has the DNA TGTGCCCCCCTTAGGGTGTCTGAAGCTTTCTTT.

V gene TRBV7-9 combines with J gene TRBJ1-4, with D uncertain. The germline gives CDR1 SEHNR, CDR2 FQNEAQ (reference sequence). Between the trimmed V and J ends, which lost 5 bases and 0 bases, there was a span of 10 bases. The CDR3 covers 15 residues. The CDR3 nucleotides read TGTGCCAGCAGCCCCCCCCAGACAACTAATGAAAAACTGTTTTTT. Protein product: CASSPPQTTNEKLFF.

This chain's CDR3 is CASSYRLAGGSEQYF. Written as DNA, the CDR3 is TGTGCCAGCAGTTACAGGCTAGCGGGAGGGTCCGAGCAGTACTTC. The rearrangement joins TRBV6-6 to TRBJ2-7, with 12 bases fitting TRBD2. The CDR3 has 15 amino acids. The V and J ends lost 2 bases and 6 bases, in that order; junction bases with no gene match: 5. CDR1 is MNHNY and CDR2 is SVGAGI in the germline V gene (reference sequence).

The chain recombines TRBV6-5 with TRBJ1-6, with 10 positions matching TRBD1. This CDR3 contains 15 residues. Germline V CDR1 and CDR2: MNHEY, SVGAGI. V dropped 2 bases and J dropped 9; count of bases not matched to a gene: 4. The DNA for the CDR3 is TGTGCCAGCAGTTACGGGACAGGGGTGGGTTCACCCCTCCACTTT. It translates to CASSYGTGVGSPLHF.

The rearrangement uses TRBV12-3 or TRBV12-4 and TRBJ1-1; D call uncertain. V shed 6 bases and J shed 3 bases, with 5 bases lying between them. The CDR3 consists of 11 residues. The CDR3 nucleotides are TGTGCCAGCAGGGACCACACTGAAGCTTTCTTT. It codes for CASRDHTEAFF.

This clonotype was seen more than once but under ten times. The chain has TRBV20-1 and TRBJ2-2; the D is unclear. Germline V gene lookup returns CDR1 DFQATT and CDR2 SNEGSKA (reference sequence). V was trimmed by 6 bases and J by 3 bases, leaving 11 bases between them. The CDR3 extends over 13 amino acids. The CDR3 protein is CSAGYEDTGELFF. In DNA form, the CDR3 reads TGCAGTGCCGGATACGAAGACACCGGGGAGCTGTTTTTT.

CDR3 protein: CASSPRDRVYGYTF. The DNA of the CDR3 is TGTGCCAGCAGCCCCCGGGACAGAGTCTATGGCTACACCTTC. This rearrangement joins TRBV7-9 to TRBJ1-2; 7 nucleotides align to TRBD1. The CDR3 extends over 14 amino acids. Germline CDR1 and CDR2: SEHNR and FQNEAQ (reference sequence). The J segment lost 4 bases and the V segment lost 5 bases, leaving 7 bases of the junction unmatched.

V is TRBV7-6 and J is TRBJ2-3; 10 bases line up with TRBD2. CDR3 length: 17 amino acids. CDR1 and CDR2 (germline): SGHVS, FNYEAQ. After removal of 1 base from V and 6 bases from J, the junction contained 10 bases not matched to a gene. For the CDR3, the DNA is TGTGCCAGCAGCTTAGTTCCCAGCGGGAGGGCCTTGGATACGCAGTATTTT. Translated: CASSLVPSGRALDTQYF.

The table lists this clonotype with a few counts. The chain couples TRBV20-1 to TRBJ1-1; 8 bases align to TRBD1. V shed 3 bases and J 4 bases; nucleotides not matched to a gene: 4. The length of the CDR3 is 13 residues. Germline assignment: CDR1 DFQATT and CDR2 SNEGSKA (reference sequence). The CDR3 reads CSASTGGVTEAFF. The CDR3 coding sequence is TGCAGTGCTAGCACAGGGGGGGTCACTGAAGCTTTCTTT.

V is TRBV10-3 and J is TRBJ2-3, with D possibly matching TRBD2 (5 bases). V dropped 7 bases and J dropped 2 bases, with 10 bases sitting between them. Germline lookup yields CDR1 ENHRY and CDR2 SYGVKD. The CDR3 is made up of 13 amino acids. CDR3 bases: TGTGCCATCAACGAGCGGATCACAGATACGCAGTATTTT. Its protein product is CAINERITDTQYF.

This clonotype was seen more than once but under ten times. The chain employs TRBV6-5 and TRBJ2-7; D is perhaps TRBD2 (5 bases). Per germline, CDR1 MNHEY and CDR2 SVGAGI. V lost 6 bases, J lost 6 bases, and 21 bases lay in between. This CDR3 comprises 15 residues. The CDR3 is CASRLQLVLGSEQYF. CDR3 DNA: TGTGCCAGCAGACTACAACTCGTTCTGGGGAGCGAGCAGTACTTC.

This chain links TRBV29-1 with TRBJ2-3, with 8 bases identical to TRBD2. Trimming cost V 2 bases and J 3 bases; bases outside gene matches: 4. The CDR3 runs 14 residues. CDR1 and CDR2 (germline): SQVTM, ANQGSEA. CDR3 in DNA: TGCAGCGTTGAATTGGCTAGCGGGACAGATACGCAGTATTTT. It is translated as CSVELASGTDTQYF.

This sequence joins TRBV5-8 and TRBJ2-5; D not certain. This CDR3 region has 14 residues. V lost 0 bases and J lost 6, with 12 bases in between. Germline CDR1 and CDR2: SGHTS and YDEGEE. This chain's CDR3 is CASSLDIRPKTQYF. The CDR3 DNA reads TGTGCCAGCAGCTTGGATATCCGCCCCAAGACCCAGTACTTC. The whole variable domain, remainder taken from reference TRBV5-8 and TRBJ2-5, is EAGVTQSPTHLIKTRGQQATLRCSPISGHTSVYWYQQALGLGLQFLLWYDEGEERNRGNFPPRFSGRQFPNYSSELNVNALELEDSALYLCASSLDIRPKTQYFGPGTRLLVL.

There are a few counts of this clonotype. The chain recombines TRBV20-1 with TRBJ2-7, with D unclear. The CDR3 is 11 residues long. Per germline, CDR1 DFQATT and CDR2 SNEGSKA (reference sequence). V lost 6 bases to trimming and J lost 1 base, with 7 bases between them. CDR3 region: CSAAISYEQYF. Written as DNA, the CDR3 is TGCAGTGCGGCGATTTCCTACGAGCAGTACTTC.

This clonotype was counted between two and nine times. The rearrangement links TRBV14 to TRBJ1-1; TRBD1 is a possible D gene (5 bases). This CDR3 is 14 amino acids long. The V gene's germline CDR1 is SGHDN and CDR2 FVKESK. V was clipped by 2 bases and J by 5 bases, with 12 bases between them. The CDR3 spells CASSQQGFLTEAFF. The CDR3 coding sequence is TGTGCCAGCAGCCAACAGGGTTTCTTAACTGAAGCTTTCTTT.

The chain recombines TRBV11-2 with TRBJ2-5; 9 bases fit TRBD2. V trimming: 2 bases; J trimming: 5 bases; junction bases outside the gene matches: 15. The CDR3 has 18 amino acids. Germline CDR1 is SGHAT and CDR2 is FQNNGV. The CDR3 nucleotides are TGTGCCAGCAGCTTAACTTTCCAATTAGCGGGAGTGACGGAGACCCAGTACTTC. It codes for CASSLTFQLAGVTETQYF.

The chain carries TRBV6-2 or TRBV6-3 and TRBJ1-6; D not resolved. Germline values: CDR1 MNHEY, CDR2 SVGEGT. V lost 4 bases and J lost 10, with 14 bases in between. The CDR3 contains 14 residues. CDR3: CASSFEEITSPLHF. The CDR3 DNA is TGTGCCAGCAGTTTTGAGGAGATCACCTCACCCCTCCACTTT.